The rows below give T cell receptor beta chains drawn from one sample of a study of cytomegalovirus exposure and HLA in healthy donors. Measured with immunoSEQ multiplex PCR; TCRdb has only the in-frame clones, and not every one. The sample lists about 160,000 clones, roughly nine tenths occurring once. The sequenced material came from PBMCs. The receptors stem from a woman aged 18-35 years in good health and CMV-seropositive. CDR3s include the opening cysteine and the closing phenylalanine or tryptophan. The D gene is left open where the match is weak. Size tells how often a clone was seen (once, few, many) or the class of an expanded clone, and some rows leave it out.

d_gene	abundance	v_gene	j_gene	CDR3nt	CDR3aa
TRBD2	NA	TRBV5-1	TRBJ2-3	TGCGCCAGCAGCTTGATGGGACTAGCGGGGGTGAGCACAGATACGCAGTATTTT	CASSLMGLAGVSTDTQYF
TRBD2	NA	TRBV4-3	TRBJ2-7	TGCGCCAGCAGCCAAGTGGGGGTAGCGGGCGGCTACGAGCAGTACTTC	CASSQVGVAGGYEQYF
TRBD1	NA	TRBV19	TRBJ1-5	TGTGCCAGTAGTATCGCCAACAGGGGGCAACATCAGCCCCAGCATTTT	CASSIANRGQHQPQHF
TRBD1	NA	TRBV14	TRBJ2-7	TGTGCCAGCAGTCGGACAGGGGGCCACGAGCAGTACTTC	CASSRTGGHEQYF
NA	NA	TRBV12-5	TRBJ2-1	TGTGCTAGTGGCACCTTTTCCGGGGAGCAGTTCTTC	CASGTFSGEQFF
NA	NA	TRBV5-1	TRBJ1-6	TGCGCCAGCAGCTTGGCCTTCGCCCGAGGTTCGCCGGGGGGCGCAAATTCACCCCTCCACTTT	CASSLAFARGSPGGANSPLHF
NA	once	TRBV27	TRBJ2-5	TGTGCCAGCAGTTCGACAGGATTTCTAAGTCAGACCCAGTACTTC	CASSSTGFLSQTQYF
NA	once	TRBV9	TRBJ2-2	TGTGCCAGCAGCGTAGGGGGCCACGGGGAGCTGTTTTTT	CASSVGGHGELFF
NA	NA	TRBV15	TRBJ1-1	TGTGCCACCAGCAGAGATATCCTCAACACTGAAGCTTTCTTT	CATSRDILNTEAFF
NA	NA	TRBV19	TRBJ1-5	TGTGCCAGTGGGGCGATTAGCAATCAGCCCCAGCATTTT	CASGAISNQPQHF
TRBD1	NA	TRBV28	TRBJ1-1	TGTGCCAGCGGAACAGGGGAAAAGAACACTGAAGCTTTCTTT	CASGTGEKNTEAFF
NA	once	TRBV19	TRBJ2-2	TGTGCCAGTAGTACCCTCGCCGGTTCGAACACCGGGGAGCTGTTTTTT	CASSTLAGSNTGELFF